One and the same sample provided the 9 T cell receptor beta chains below, sequenced in a study of blood T cell repertoires in COVID-19. The method was immunoSEQ multiplex PCR; TCRdb's version includes in-frame clones alone and lacks a portion of them. The table has roughly 98,000 clones, around 81% seen once. Sequenced sample: peripheral blood. The receptor set was obtained from an older woman with active or convalescent COVID-19.

The sample holds a few counts of this clone. V and J are TRBV29-1 and TRBJ1-1; D is ambiguous. This CDR3 region has 13 residues. The germline V gene encodes CDR1 SQVTM and CDR2 ANQGSEA. Trimming pared 6 bases from V and 4 bases from J, leaving 15 bases between. The CDR3 DNA sequence: TGCAGCGTCAGAGCGATCTTCAGCACTGAAGCTTTCTTT. Encoded protein: CSVRAIFSTEAFF.

V and J are TRBV19 and TRBJ1-5, with D unclear. The V end lost 3 bases, the J end lost 0 bases, and 15 bases lay between the germline ends. Looked up from germline, CDR1 is LNHDA and CDR2 is SQIVND (reference sequence). The CDR3 runs to 17 residues. CDR3 protein: CASSIEWGGNSNQPQHF. CDR3 bases: TGTGCCAGTAGTATCGAGTGGGGAGGCAATAGCAATCAGCCCCAGCATTTT.

This chain uses TRBV6-5 with TRBJ1-5; maybe TRBD1 (6 bases). V gave up 6 bases and J gave up 0 bases, with 9 bases separating them. The CDR3 contains 14 residues. The germline CDR1 and CDR2 sequences are MNHEY and SVGAGI. The CDR3 DNA follows: TGTGCCAGCAGGACAGGCCCTAGCAATCAGCCCCAGCATTTT. Protein: CASRTGPSNQPQHF.

The V call is TRBV29-1, the J call TRBJ1-3; 10 bases fit TRBD1. The V segment lost 0 bases and the J segment 4 bases; nucleotides outside the gene matches: 9. The germline CDR1 and CDR2 sequences are SQVTM and ANQGSEA. The CDR3 consists of 17 residues. CDR3 region: CSVEEPDRGLWGNTIYF. CDR3 nucleotide sequence: TGCAGCGTTGAAGAGCCCGACAGGGGGCTTTGGGGAAACACCATATATTTT.

The chain combines TRBV10-3 with TRBJ1-2; 10 positions match TRBD1. Germline loops: CDR1 ENHRY, CDR2 SYGVKD. Trimming cost V 4 bases and J 7 bases; bases outside gene matches: 6. There are 14 residues in the CDR3. The CDR3 reads CAISGQGALSGYTF. In nucleotides, the CDR3 is TGTGCCATCAGTGGACAGGGGGCGCTTAGTGGCTACACCTTC.

The rearrangement links TRBV5-1 to TRBJ1-4, with D possibly matching TRBD1 (6 bases). The V gene's germline CDR1 is SGHRS and CDR2 YFSETQ. CDR3 size: 15 residues. The V and J ends lost 4 bases and 6 bases respectively, with 16 bases between them. This CDR3 is CASSLLDSIDEKLFF. CDR3 DNA: TGCGCCAGCAGCCTTCTGGACAGCATCGATGAAAAACTGTTTTTT.

The chain carries TRBV19 and TRBJ1-1; no reliable D call. The CDR3 runs to 13 residues. The V end was cut by 3 bases, the J end by 0 bases, with 5 bases between. Germline-derived CDR1 and CDR2 are LNHDA and SQIVND (reference sequence). CDR3 DNA sequence: TGTGCCAGTAGTATGAGTCTGAACACTGAAGCTTTCTTT. Translated: CASSMSLNTEAFF.

This clone was seen only once. V gene TRBV14 combines with J gene TRBJ1-2; 7 bases map to TRBD1. Germline assignment: CDR1 SGHDN and CDR2 FVKESK. After removal of 4 bases from V and 6 bases from J, the junction contained 11 bases not matched to a gene. The length of the CDR3 is 15 residues. CDR3 bases: TGTGCCAGCAGCCCACGACAGGGCAGTGTCAATGGCTACACCTTC. Its translation is CASSPRQGSVNGYTF.

This chain uses TRBV18 with TRBJ1-5; TRBD1 matches at 8 bases. After removal of 4 bases from V and 0 bases from J, the junction contained 2 bases not matched to a gene. This CDR3 is built from 15 residues. Germline lookup yields CDR1 KGHSH and CDR2 LQKENI. The CDR3 nucleotides read TGTGCCAGCTCACTGACAGGGGATAGCAATCAGCCCCAGCATTTT. Encoded protein: CASSLTGDSNQPQHF.